Presented here are 30 T cell receptor beta chains from one specimen sequenced in a study of T cell responses to AZD1222 COVID-19 vaccine. Sequencing used immunoSEQ multiplex PCR; TCRdb keeps in-frame clones, though not all of them. The sample holds roughly 150,000 clones, around 88% seen once. The sequencing here drew on peripheral blood, taken 28 days after the second AZD1222 dose. The origin of the receptors is an adult who received the AZD1222 COVID-19 vaccine.

The J gene is TRBJ2-7, the V gene TRBV20-1; D is possibly TRBD2 (6 bases). CDR1 is DFQATT, CDR2 SNEGSKA, per germline (reference sequence). V was pared by 3 bases and J by 5 bases, with 17 bases between. CDR3 size: 14 residues. CDR3 in amino acids: CSASLEGRIHEQYF. DNA for the CDR3: TGCAGTGCTAGTCTGGAGGGGAGGATCCACGAGCAGTACTTC.

The chain is built from TRBV4-1 and TRBJ1-2; perhaps TRBD1 as D (5 bases). V lost 0 bases and J lost 7, with 15 bases in between. Germline assignment: CDR1 MGHRA and CDR2 YSYEKL. The CDR3 covers 15 residues. CDR3 coding DNA: TGCGCCAGCAGCCAAGATAGTGGGGGGACGATTGGCTACACCTTC. It codes for CASSQDSGGTIGYTF.

J is TRBJ1-3 and V is TRBV7-2; D gene uncertain. Germline CDR1 is SGHTA and CDR2 is FQGNSA. Trimming shortened V by 1 base and J by 0 bases, and 7 bases separated the two germline ends. CDR3 length: 15 amino acids. The CDR3 bases are TGTGCCAGCAGCTTAGACGGCCTCTCTGGAAACACCATATATTTT. Translation gives CASSLDGLSGNTIYF.

The chain employs TRBV14 and TRBJ1-3, with unresolved D. Trimming cost V 5 bases and J 4 bases, with 12 bases left between them. This CDR3 has 14 residues. Germline V gene data show CDR1 as SGHDN and CDR2 as FVKESK. This chain's CDR3 is CASSSPATGNTIYF. DNA for the CDR3: TGTGCCAGCAGCTCCCCCGCGACCGGAAACACCATATATTTT.

J is TRBJ1-2 and V is TRBV7-9, with TRBD1 matching 7 bases. The CDR3 totals 15 residues. J gave up 7 bases and V 5 bases, and 13 bases lay outside the gene matches. The germline CDR1 and CDR2 sequences are SEHNR and FQNEAQ (reference sequence). CDR3 sequence: CASSPSQDRVFGYTF. DNA of the CDR3: TGTGCCAGCAGCCCAAGTCAAGACAGGGTTTTTGGCTACACCTTC.

The DNA for the CDR3 is TGCGCCAGCAGCCGAGTCGGGGGTGGGATGAACACTGAAGCTTTCTTT. Translation gives CASSRVGGGMNTEAFF. The V and J genes are TRBV4-1 and TRBJ1-1, with D possibly TRBD1 on 5 matching bases. Trimming removed 4 bases at V and 0 bases at J, with 15 bases between. The germline V gene encodes CDR1 MGHRA and CDR2 YSYEKL. The CDR3 extends over 16 amino acids.

In its sample, this clone was seen a few times. One end of the junction fails to match germline, which may point to a read error. The chain has TRBV7-6 and TRBJ2-2; 9 nucleotides line up with TRBD2. CDR1 and CDR2 (germline): SGHVS, FNYEAQ. The CDR3 runs to 15 residues. CDR3 DNA: TGTGCCAGCACCTTAGGAAGCGGGGGGACCGGGGAGCTGTTTTTT. It yields the protein CASTLGSGGTGELFF.

The DNA for the CDR3 is TGTGCCAGCAGCTTGGCTGTGAACTATGGCTACACCTTC. This codes for CASSLAVNYGYTF. The chain joins TRBV5-4 to TRBJ1-2, with D uncertain. This CDR3 has 13 amino acids. CDR1 is SGHNT and CDR2 is YYREEE in the germline V gene (reference sequence). V was shortened by 0 bases and J by 2 bases, with 5 bases between the two germline ends.

The chain links TRBV5-6 to TRBJ2-7, with D maybe TRBD2 (6 bases). The CDR3 totals 13 residues. Germline-derived CDR1 and CDR2 are SGHDT and YYEEEE. Trimming took off 0 bases at V and 6 bases at J, with 10 bases between the two ends. Here the CDR3 DNA reads TGTGCCAGCAGCTTGGTCGGGAGCGCCGAGCAGTACTTC. It specifies CASSLVGSAEQYF.

The rearrangement uses TRBV5-1 and TRBJ1-2, with 7 bases that match TRBD1. Germline CDR1 reads SGHRS; CDR2 reads YFSETQ. The CDR3 spans 13 residues. Trimming cost V 4 bases and J 2 bases; bases outside gene matches: 2. The CDR3 loop reads CASSLGQNYGYTF. The DNA of the CDR3 is TGCGCCAGCAGCCTGGGACAGAACTATGGCTACACCTTC.

This sequence joins TRBV10-1 and TRBJ2-6; 8 positions match TRBD1. CDR3 length equals 18 residues. V lost 0 bases to trimming and J lost 4 bases; unmatched junction nucleotides: 8. CDR1 is WNHNN and CDR2 is SYGVQD in the germline V gene (reference sequence). CDR3 residues: CASSESTADRAGANVLTF. In nucleotides, the CDR3 is TGCGCCAGCAGTGAGTCGACGGCGGACAGGGCCGGGGCCAACGTCCTGACTTTC.

This chain connects TRBV30 to TRBJ1-5, with D uncertain. V was cut by 1 base and J by 3 bases, with 7 bases left in between. Germline CDR1 GTSNPN, CDR2 SVGIG (reference sequence). This CDR3 contains 13 residues. The chain's CDR3 is CAWSATYNQPQHF. The CDR3 DNA reads as TGTGCCTGGAGTGCCACGTACAATCAGCCCCAGCATTTT.

The chain is built from TRBV4-1 and TRBJ1-2; TRBD1 aligns across 8 bases. Germline V gene data show CDR1 as MGHRA and CDR2 as YSYEKL. Trimming took 0 bases from V and 0 from J; bases not matched to a gene: 6. The CDR3 contains 17 residues. The CDR3 DNA reads TGCGCCAGCAGCCAAGACAATACAGGGGGACCTAACTATGGCTACACCTTC. This codes for CASSQDNTGGPNYGYTF.

Only a few counts were recorded for this clone. The genes are TRBV2 and TRBJ1-4, with D possibly being TRBD1 (5 bases). The germline V and J ends were trimmed by 6 bases and 1 base, with 6 bases remaining between them. Germline CDR1 and CDR2: SNHLY and FYNNEI. This CDR3 has 13 residues. CDR3 protein: CASSRETNEKLFF. The CDR3 nucleotides are TGTGCCAGCAGCAGGGAAACTAATGAAAAACTGTTTTTT.

In its sample, this clone was seen a few times. The chain links TRBV7-9 to TRBJ1-5; possible D gene TRBD1, 5 bases. Trimming stripped 5 bases from V and 2 bases from J, with 13 bases between. Germline CDR1 and CDR2: SEHNR and FQNEAQ (reference sequence). There are 15 residues in the CDR3. The CDR3 loop is CASSSKEGRNQPQHF. CDR3 in DNA: TGTGCCAGCAGCAGTAAGGAGGGACGCAATCAGCCCCAGCATTTT. Supplemented by reference TRBV7-9 and TRBJ1-5, the full variable domain reads DTGVSQNPRHKITKRGQNVTFRCDPISEHNRLYWYRQTLGQGPEFLTYFQNEAQLEKSRLLSDRFSAERPKGSFSTLEIQRTEQGDSAMYLCASSSKEGRNQPQHFGDGTRLSIL.

V usage is TRBV2 and J usage is TRBJ2-3, with 9 bases identical to TRBD2. Looked up from germline, CDR1 is SNHLY and CDR2 is FYNNEI. This CDR3 is 15 amino acids long. With 8 bases clipped from V and 3 bases from J, the junction kept 9 bases outside the gene matches. CDR3 in DNA: TGTGCCAGCTCCTTAGCGGGAGCACGGACAGATACGCAGTATTTT. Amino acid sequence: CASSLAGARTDTQYF.

V usage is TRBV5-1 and J usage is TRBJ1-4; tentatively, D is TRBD1 (5 bases). The CDR3 is made up of 15 amino acids. Trimming took 0 bases from V and 6 from J, leaving 12 bases between them. Looked up from germline, CDR1 is SGHRS and CDR2 is YFSETQ. The DNA for the CDR3 is TGCGCCAGCAGCTTGGGACCCGGAGGGGATGAAAAACTGTTTTTT. This encodes CASSLGPGGDEKLFF.

In this sample, this clone turned up once. DNA of the CDR3: TGTGCCAGCAGCTTGGGGGCGGGGACGGGCACAGATACGCAGTATTTT. This encodes CASSLGAGTGTDTQYF. The chain is built from TRBV5-5 and TRBJ2-3; possible D gene TRBD2, 6 bases. CDR1 SGHKS and CDR2 YYEKEE come from the germline V gene (reference sequence). The CDR3 length is 16 residues. The germline V and J ends were trimmed by 0 bases and 1 base, with 12 bases remaining between them.

This clone is a singleton in its sample. The chain links TRBV25-1 to TRBJ1-2, with 10 bases that match TRBD1. Germline assignment: CDR1 MGHDK and CDR2 SYGVNS. The J segment lost 4 bases and the V segment lost 3 bases, leaving 11 bases of the junction unmatched. The CDR3 has 17 amino acids. The CDR3 DNA sequence: TGTGCCAGCAGTGACCGGGACAGGGGAGCAGGGGCCTATGGCTACACCTTC. Translating gives CASSDRDRGAGAYGYTF.

V usage is TRBV11-3 and J usage is TRBJ2-1; TRBD2 agrees at 12 bases. J was trimmed by 7 bases and V by 5 bases; bases with no gene match: 6. This CDR3 has 15 amino acids. Germline CDR1 reads SGHNT; CDR2 reads YENEEA. The CDR3 protein is CASSEGLAGVNEQFF. CDR3 in DNA: TGTGCCAGCAGCGAGGGACTAGCGGGCGTAAATGAGCAGTTCTTC. The full variable domain, completed using reference TRBV11-3 and TRBJ2-1, is EAGVVQSPRYKIIEKKQPVAFWCNPISGHNTLYWYLQNLGQGPELLIRYENEEAVDDSQLPKDRFSAERLKGVDSTLKIQPAELGDSAVYLCASSEGLAGVNEQFFGPGTRLTVL.

The J gene is TRBJ1-2, the V gene TRBV10-3; a weak D match, TRBD1 (6 bases). Looked up from germline, CDR1 is ENHRY and CDR2 is SYGVKD. The CDR3 runs to 15 residues. Trimming took off 0 bases at V and 3 bases at J, with 11 bases between the two ends. In DNA form, the CDR3 reads TGTGCCATCAGTGAGTCGAACAGGGCCGACTATGGCTACACCTTC. It encodes CAISESNRADYGYTF.

This chain links TRBV7-9 with TRBJ1-4; perhaps TRBD1 as D (5 bases). V lost 3 bases, J lost 6 bases, and 8 bases lay in between. The length of the CDR3 is 13 residues. Germline V gene lookup returns CDR1 SEHNR and CDR2 FQNEAQ (reference sequence). The CDR3 region is CASSFQGDEKLFF. The DNA for the CDR3 is TGTGCCAGCAGCTTCCAGGGAGATGAAAAACTGTTTTTT.

The V gene is TRBV10-2, the J gene TRBJ2-2; possible D gene TRBD1, 5 bases. Germline V gene lookup returns CDR1 WSHSY and CDR2 SAAADI. Trimming shortened V by 2 bases and J by 5 bases, and 6 bases separated the two germline ends. The CDR3 is made up of 13 amino acids. CDR3 nucleotide sequence: TGCGCCAGCAGTGAGCAGGGAACCGGGGAGCTGTTTTTT. Amino acid sequence: CASSEQGTGELFF.

This chain uses TRBV24-1 with TRBJ2-3; weak D call: TRBD1 (7 bases). The CDR3 is made up of 14 amino acids. The V and J ends lost 6 bases and 3 bases respectively, with 12 bases between them. The germline CDR1 and CDR2 sequences are KGHDR and SFDVKD. The CDR3 protein is CATSQGGPTDTQYF. CDR3 sequence (DNA): TGTGCCACCAGTCAGGGGGGCCCGACAGATACGCAGTATTTT.

Of note for this clone: The same CDR3 is also encoded by other DNA sequences in this sample. The chain recombines TRBV5-1 with TRBJ2-5, with D unresolved. CDR3 length equals 12 residues. Per the germline V gene, CDR1 is SGHRS and CDR2 is YFSETQ. V gave up 0 bases and J gave up 4 bases, with 4 bases separating them. The CDR3 spells CASSLAGETQYF. The CDR3 DNA follows: TGCGCCAGCAGCTTGGCCGGAGAGACCCAGTACTTC. Filled out from reference TRBV5-1 and TRBJ2-5, the complete variable domain reads KAGVTQTPRYLIKTRGQQVTLSCSPISGHRSVSWYQQTPGQGLQFLFEYFSETQRNKGNFPGRFSGRQFSNSRSEMNVSTLELGDSALYLCASSLAGETQYFGPGTRLLVL.

J is TRBJ1-4 and V is TRBV30, with 8 positions matching TRBD1. Germline CDR1 reads GTSNPN; CDR2 reads SVGIG (reference sequence). This CDR3 has 14 amino acids. Unmatched junction bases numbered 9, after V lost 4 bases and J lost 8 bases. CDR3 loop: CAWNRGQGVEKLFF. The CDR3 DNA reads as TGTGCCTGGAACCGAGGACAGGGAGTAGAAAAACTGTTTTTT.

This chain uses TRBV6-5 with TRBJ2-5; weak D call: TRBD1 (5 bases). There are 13 residues in the CDR3. Trimming pared 7 bases from V and 1 base from J, leaving 10 bases between. Germline values: CDR1 MNHEY, CDR2 SVGAGI. CDR3 in amino acids: CASTRGLQETQYF. The DNA for the CDR3 is TGTGCCAGCACTAGGGGCCTCCAAGAGACCCAGTACTTC.

V usage is TRBV27 and J usage is TRBJ1-1, with 8 bases matching TRBD1. CDR3 length: 17 residues. Germline lookup yields CDR1 MNHEY and CDR2 SMNVEV (reference sequence). J lost 2 bases, V lost 4 bases, and 12 bases had no gene match. CDR3 sequence: CASSSPTGQGLNTEAFF. In DNA, the CDR3 is TGTGCCAGCAGTTCGCCTACCGGACAGGGCCTTAACACTGAAGCTTTCTTT.

The chain uses TRBV20-1 and TRBJ1-2; D is undetermined. Germline V gene lookup returns CDR1 DFQATT and CDR2 SNEGSKA (reference sequence). V was pared by 6 bases and J by 8 bases, with 16 bases between. CDR3 length: 12 residues. The CDR3 DNA is TGCAGTGCCAGTGACGGGCCGGAGGGCTACACCTTC. It yields the protein CSASDGPEGYTF.

This clone showed up just a few times. The chain carries TRBV28 and TRBJ1-5; D unresolved. V dropped 6 bases and J dropped 1 base, with 7 bases sitting between them. The CDR3 is made up of 13 amino acids. The germline CDR1 and CDR2 sequences are MDHEN and SYDVKM. The CDR3 sequence is CASSPDSNQPQHF. CDR3 DNA: TGTGCCAGCAGCCCCGACAGCAATCAGCCCCAGCATTTT.